The 2 T cell receptor beta chains reported below all come from one sample, sequenced in a study of T-cell memory formation after mild COVID-19. MiXCR was run by TCRdb on the 5' RACE reads, yielding one entry per CDR3 protein. The table has 350,000 to 500,000 distinct CDR3 sequences, less than 25% seen once. The sequencing input was PBMCs or a T cell subset sorted from them (not recorded which). These receptors originate from an adult woman who had mild COVID-19 (a few samples of this study predate the infection). Cell type and time point are not known.

The V call is TRBV5-1, the J call TRBJ2-2, with D tentatively TRBD2 (6 bases). V lost 4 bases and J 2 bases, leaving 18 bases between the germline ends. The CDR3 is made up of 17 amino acids. In germline, CDR1 is SGHRS, CDR2 YFSETQ. This CDR3 reads CASSAPPGVGNTGELFF. In DNA, the CDR3 is TGCGCCAGCAGCGCCCCTCCGGGGGTGGGAAACACCGGGGAGCTGTTTTTT.

This clonotype came up a few times. This rearrangement joins TRBV19 to TRBJ2-6; maybe TRBD1 (5 bases). The CDR3 contains 14 residues. Trimming removed 6 bases at V and 2 bases at J, with 8 bases between. Germline assignment: CDR1 LNHDA and CDR2 SQIVND (reference sequence). CDR3 nucleotide sequence: TGTGCCAGTAGCTTGGGGCCTGGGGCCAACGTCCTGACTTTC. Protein sequence: CASSLGPGANVLTF.